A single sample gave rise to the 8 T cell receptor beta chains below, sequenced in a study of beta chain features in type 1 diabetes. Since all of the isolated RNA was reverse transcribed, expressed TCRB transcripts were what got sequenced. Profiling relied on immunoSEQ multiplex PCR, and the TCRdb table lists in-frame clones only, not all of them. The sample has 200,000 to 250,000 clones, over 8.5% seen once. The sequenced material came from naive CD4+ T cells from blood. Every receptor here comes from a woman in her late teens or twenties in good health.

This chain joins TRBV19 and TRBJ1-5; D is undetermined. The CDR3 has 15 amino acids. Trimming left V 7 bases short and J 3 bases short, with 16 bases between. Per germline, CDR1 LNHDA and CDR2 SQIVND (reference sequence). The DNA of the CDR3 is TGTGCCAGTAAGCAGTCCAACAGTCCCAATCAGCCCCAGCATTTT. It codes for CASKQSNSPNQPQHF.

The genes are TRBV15 and TRBJ2-7, with 8 nucleotides matching TRBD1. The CDR3 has 15 amino acids. The germline V gene has CDR1 LNHNV and CDR2 YYDKDF (reference sequence). With 1 base clipped from V and 5 bases from J, the junction kept 7 bases outside the gene matches. The CDR3 is CATSRAGTGTHEQYF. For the CDR3, the DNA is TGTGCCACCAGCAGAGCCGGGACAGGCACCCACGAGCAGTACTTC.

This clone showed up just a few times. The chain carries TRBV4-1 and TRBJ2-7, with 13 bases lining up with TRBD2. Germline loops: CDR1 MGHRA, CDR2 YSYEKL. V trimming: 6 bases; J trimming: 6 bases; junction bases outside the gene matches: 5. The CDR3 runs to 14 residues. In nucleotides, the CDR3 is TGCGCCAGCAGACTAGCGGGGGGGACGGGCGAGCAGTACTTC. Protein sequence: CASRLAGGTGEQYF.

The chain couples TRBV11-2 to TRBJ2-2; D unresolved. The CDR3 totals 12 residues. Deletions cut 8 bases from V and 3 bases from J, with 7 bases between. Germline loops: CDR1 SGHAT, CDR2 FQNNGV. CDR3 residues: CASCSYTGELFF. As DNA, the CDR3 is TGTGCCAGCTGCTCCTACACCGGGGAGCTGTTTTTT.

This clone has more than one count but fewer than ten. The rearrangement joins TRBV6-5 to TRBJ1-1; TRBD1 matches at 8 bases. V lost 5 bases, J lost 4 bases, and 9 bases stayed unmatched. CDR1 and CDR2 (germline): MNHEY, SVGAGI. This CDR3 comprises 15 residues. The CDR3 region is CASSRQWTGTTEAFF. The CDR3 coding sequence is TGTGCCAGCAGTCGGCAGTGGACAGGGACCACTGAAGCTTTCTTT.

This clone was seen repeatedly, ten times or more. This chain links TRBV7-9 with TRBJ2-3; D ambiguous. The CDR3 totals 12 residues. Per germline, CDR1 SEHNR and CDR2 FQNEAQ (reference sequence). V was shortened by 3 bases and J by 6 bases, with 7 bases between the two germline ends. The CDR3: CASSFTGDTQYF. In nucleotides, the CDR3 is TGTGCCAGCAGCTTTACCGGGGATACGCAGTATTTT.

The chain links TRBV2 to TRBJ2-1, with D tentatively TRBD1 (5 bases). Germline-derived CDR1 and CDR2 are SNHLY and FYNNEI. The CDR3 totals 15 residues. With 0 bases removed from V and 3 bases from J, the gap between germline ends came to 9 bases. The CDR3: CASSEAGTGYNEQFF. CDR3 in DNA: TGTGCCAGCAGTGAAGCGGGCACAGGCTACAATGAGCAGTTCTTC.

This clone turned up a few times. This chain joins TRBV5-1 and TRBJ2-5; TRBD1 matches 7 bases. V gave up 4 bases and J gave up 5 bases; unmatched junction bases: 11. This CDR3 has 15 residues. Germline assignment: CDR1 SGHRS and CDR2 YFSETQ. CDR3 amino acids: CASSPQGLSTETQYF. The DNA of the CDR3 is TGCGCCAGCAGCCCACAGGGGCTATCTACGGAGACCCAGTACTTC.